Listed below are T cell receptor beta chains from one sample, sequenced in a study of blood T cell repertoires in COVID-19. Here immunoSEQ multiplex PCR was the method, and the copy in TCRdb shows in-frame clones only, minus some. Altogether fewer than 150,000 clones are present, around nine tenths being singletons, with the ten largest covering 4.3%. The specimen sequenced was peripheral blood. Source of these receptors: a woman aged 40 to 50 with acute or convalescent COVID-19. CDR3s include the opening cysteine and the closing phenylalanine or tryptophan. The order of the fields is J gene, clone size, V gene, D gene, CDR3 protein, CDR3 DNA. A D gene is named only where the DNA matches it firmly. The size entry is marked missing in some rows and otherwise reads once, few, many or a size class.

>TRBJ1-4|once|TRBV7-8|TRBD1
CASSLGGTGLDEKLFF
TGTGCCAGCAGCTTAGGCGGGACAGGGCTAGATGAAAAACTGTTTTTT
>TRBJ1-1|-|TRBV19|-
CASSTSVNTEAFF
TGTGCCAGTAGTACGTCAGTGAACACTGAAGCTTTCTTT
>TRBJ1-4|-|TRBV7-9|TRBD1
CASSSYLTGANEKLFF
TGTGCCAGCAGCTCGTATCTGACAGGGGCTAATGAAAAACTGTTTTTT
>TRBJ2-3|-|TRBV18|TRBD1
CASSPGQGVADTQYF
TGTGCCAGCTCACCGGGACAGGGGGTTGCAGATACGCAGTATTTT
>TRBJ1-3|-|TRBV9|-
CASSVRTGVDTIYF
TGTGCCAGCAGCGTACGGACGGGGGTGGACACCATATATTTT
>TRBJ2-5|-|TRBV7-9|TRBD1
CASSLDLGTGFPETQYF
TGTGCCAGCAGCCTGGACCTCGGGACAGGGTTCCCAGAGACCCAGTACTTC
>TRBJ1-1|-|TRBV20-1|-
CSAPTPEAFF
TGCAGTGCCCCAACACCTGAAGCTTTCTTT
>TRBJ1-4|-|TRBV30|TRBD1
CAWSVGGDRGF
TGTGCCTGGAGTGTTGGCGGGGACAGGGGTTTT
>TRBJ1-5|-|TRBV15|-
CATSRERQGWAQPQHF
TGTGCCACCAGCAGAGAACGGCAGGGATGGGCTCAGCCCCAGCATTTT
>TRBJ1-4|-|TRBV6-4|-
CASSDSITGKLFF
TGTGCCAGCAGTGACTCGATCACGGGAAAACTGTTTTTT
>TRBJ1-2|-|TRBV28|TRBD1
CASSLSGRGTYGYTF
TGTGCCAGCAGTTTATCTGGCAGGGGGACTTATGGCTACACCTTC
>TRBJ2-5|-|TRBV5-1|TRBD2
CASSLGRLAGEETQYF
TGCGCCAGCAGCTTGGGGCGACTAGCGGGAGAAGAGACCCAGTACTTC
>TRBJ1-4|-|TRBV7-9|-
CASSLVRRGTDEKLFF
TGTGCCAGCAGCTTAGTTAGGCGCGGGACGGATGAAAAACTGTTTTTT
>TRBJ2-7|-|TRBV12-3/TRBV12-4|-
CASSFERLRVYF
TGTGCCAGCAGTTTCGAGCGGCTAAGGGTGTACTTC
>TRBJ2-5|-|TRBV3-1/TRBV3-2|TRBD1
CASSQGWDRGRETQYF
TGTGCCAGCAGCCAAGGGTGGGACAGGGGGCGAGAGACCCAGTACTTC
>TRBJ1-1|-|TRBV6-2/TRBV6-3|-
CASSPLWAMNTEAFF
TGTGCCAGCAGCCCCTTATGGGCCATGAACACTGAAGCTTTCTTT
>TRBJ1-4|-|TRBV10-3|-
CATLNPGVGEKLFF
TGTGCCACCCTAAACCCAGGGGTCGGAGAAAAACTGTTTTTT
>TRBJ2-5|-|TRBV30|-
CAWSVNYQETQYF
TGTGCCTGGAGTGTAAACTACCAAGAGACCCAGTACTTC
>TRBJ2-7|-|TRBV6-2/TRBV6-3|-
CASSSRLYEQYF
TGTGCCAGCAGTTCCAGACTCTACGAGCAGTACTTC
>TRBJ2-7|-|TRBV3-1/TRBV3-2|-
CASSQAVTGNYEQYF
TGTGCCAGCAGCCAAGCGGTAACGGGAAACTACGAGCAGTACTTC
>TRBJ2-7|-|TRBV28|-
CASSLIPAAALYEQYF
TGTGCCAGCAGTTTAATCCCAGCGGCAGCTCTCTACGAGCAGTACTTC
>TRBJ2-5|-|TRBV4-3|-
CASSQDRTGVGETQYF
TGCGCCAGCAGCCAAGACCGTACGGGGGTTGGGGAGACCCAGTACTTC
>TRBJ2-7|-|TRBV29-1|TRBD1
CSVAGQGASYEQYF
TGCAGCGTGGCAGGACAGGGGGCGTCATACGAGCAGTACTTC
>TRBJ1-5|few|TRBV4-2|-
CASSLGAGSNQPQHF
TGTGCCAGCAGCCTGGGGGCAGGGAGCAATCAGCCCCAGCATTTT
>TRBJ1-2|-|TRBV6-2/TRBV6-3|TRBD1
CASSYGTGGNYGYTF
TGTGCCAGCAGTTACGGGACAGGGGGTAACTATGGCTACACCTTC
>TRBJ1-4|once|TRBV14|-
CASSQGPGWKLFF
TGTGCCAGCAGCCAAGGGCCAGGGTGGAAACTGTTTTTT
>TRBJ2-1|-|TRBV7-9|TRBD1
CASSLDQGENYNEQFF
TGTGCCAGCAGCTTAGATCAGGGGGAAAACTACAATGAGCAGTTCTTC
>TRBJ1-2|-|TRBV4-1|TRBD1
CASSPRQGPYGYTF
TGCGCCAGCAGCCCTCGACAGGGCCCGTATGGCTACACCTTC
>TRBJ1-1|-|TRBV6-6|TRBD1
CASSTQGGREAFF
TGTGCCAGCAGTACCCAAGGGGGCAGAGAAGCTTTCTTT
>TRBJ1-1|-|TRBV5-1|TRBD1
CASSPPGGRMNTEAFF
TGCGCCAGCAGCCCTCCAGGGGGCAGAATGAACACTGAAGCTTTCTTT
>TRBJ1-2|-|TRBV3-1/TRBV3-2|-
CASSQFRQTKNYGYTF
TGTGCCAGCAGCCAATTTCGACAGACAAAGAACTATGGCTACACCTTC
>TRBJ1-1|-|TRBV10-3|TRBD1
CAISESVLGVRGNTEAFF
TGTGCCATCAGTGAGTCTGTCTTGGGTGTCAGGGGGAATACTGAAGCTTTCTTT
>TRBJ1-1|-|TRBV18|-
CASSPESGGTEAFF
TGTGCCAGCTCACCAGAATCGGGTGGCACTGAAGCTTTCTTT
>TRBJ2-1|-|TRBV7-2|-
CASSLVGLASLSEQFF
TGTGCCAGCAGCTTAGTGGGGCTAGCGAGCCTATCGGAGCAGTTCTTC
>TRBJ2-1|-|TRBV30|TRBD2
CAWSVAGGFNEQFF
TGTGCCTGGAGTGTAGCGGGGGGTTTCAATGAGCAGTTCTTC
>TRBJ2-1|-|TRBV18|TRBD2
CASSPLRASGRDIYNEQFF
TGTGCCAGCTCACCACTTCGGGCTAGCGGGAGGGATATCTACAATGAGCAGTTCTTC
>TRBJ2-1|once|TRBV19|TRBD1
CASSIGTGAVNEQFF
TGTGCCAGTAGTATCGGGACAGGGGCGGTCAATGAGCAGTTCTTC
>TRBJ1-5|-|TRBV10-3|TRBD1
CAIPPGQVNQPQHF
TGTGCCATCCCGCCCGGACAGGTGAATCAGCCCCAGCATTTT
>TRBJ2-1|-|TRBV2|-
CASSGFREAEQFF
TGTGCCAGCAGTGGTTTTAGGGAGGCTGAGCAGTTCTTC
>TRBJ2-7|-|TRBV10-3|-
CAISDLVDIYEQYF
TGTGCCATCAGTGACCTCGTGGACATCTACGAGCAGTACTTC
>TRBJ1-2|few|TRBV6-5|-
CASSYSRANYGYTF
TGTGCCAGCAGTTACTCGAGAGCTAACTATGGCTACACCTTC
>TRBJ2-6|-|TRBV27|-
CASSPMSATGANVLTF
TGTGCCAGCAGTCCCATGAGCGCAACTGGGGCCAACGTCCTGACTTTC
>TRBJ2-3|-|TRBV21-1|-
CASSRGLAGGCTDTQYF
TGTGCCAGCAGCAGAGGGTTAGCGGGGGGGTGCACAGATACGCAGTATTTT
>TRBJ1-5|-|TRBV12-3/TRBV12-4|-
CASSFIGGPQHF
TGTGCCAGCAGTTTTATCGGGGGTCCCCAGCATTTT
>TRBJ1-2|-|TRBV11-1|-
CASSPGQSYGYTF
TGTGCCAGCAGCCCCGGACAGAGCTATGGCTACACCTTC
>TRBJ2-5|-|TRBV7-9|TRBD1
CASSSLGRGRETQYF
TGTGCCAGCAGCTCTCTTGGAAGGGGGCGAGAGACCCAGTACTTC
>TRBJ1-6|-|TRBV7-9|-
CASSLTGPLNSPLHF
TGTGCCAGCAGCTTAACGGGTCCCTTAAATTCACCCCTCCACTTT
>TRBJ1-2|once|TRBV18|TRBD1
CASSPSGTGPNYGYTF
TGTGCCAGCTCACCATCTGGGACAGGCCCTAACTATGGCTACACCTTC
>TRBJ1-5|-|TRBV3-1/TRBV3-2|-
CASSQGPLSNQPQHF
TGTGCCAGCAGCCAGGGGCCCCTGAGCAATCAGCCCCAGCATTTT